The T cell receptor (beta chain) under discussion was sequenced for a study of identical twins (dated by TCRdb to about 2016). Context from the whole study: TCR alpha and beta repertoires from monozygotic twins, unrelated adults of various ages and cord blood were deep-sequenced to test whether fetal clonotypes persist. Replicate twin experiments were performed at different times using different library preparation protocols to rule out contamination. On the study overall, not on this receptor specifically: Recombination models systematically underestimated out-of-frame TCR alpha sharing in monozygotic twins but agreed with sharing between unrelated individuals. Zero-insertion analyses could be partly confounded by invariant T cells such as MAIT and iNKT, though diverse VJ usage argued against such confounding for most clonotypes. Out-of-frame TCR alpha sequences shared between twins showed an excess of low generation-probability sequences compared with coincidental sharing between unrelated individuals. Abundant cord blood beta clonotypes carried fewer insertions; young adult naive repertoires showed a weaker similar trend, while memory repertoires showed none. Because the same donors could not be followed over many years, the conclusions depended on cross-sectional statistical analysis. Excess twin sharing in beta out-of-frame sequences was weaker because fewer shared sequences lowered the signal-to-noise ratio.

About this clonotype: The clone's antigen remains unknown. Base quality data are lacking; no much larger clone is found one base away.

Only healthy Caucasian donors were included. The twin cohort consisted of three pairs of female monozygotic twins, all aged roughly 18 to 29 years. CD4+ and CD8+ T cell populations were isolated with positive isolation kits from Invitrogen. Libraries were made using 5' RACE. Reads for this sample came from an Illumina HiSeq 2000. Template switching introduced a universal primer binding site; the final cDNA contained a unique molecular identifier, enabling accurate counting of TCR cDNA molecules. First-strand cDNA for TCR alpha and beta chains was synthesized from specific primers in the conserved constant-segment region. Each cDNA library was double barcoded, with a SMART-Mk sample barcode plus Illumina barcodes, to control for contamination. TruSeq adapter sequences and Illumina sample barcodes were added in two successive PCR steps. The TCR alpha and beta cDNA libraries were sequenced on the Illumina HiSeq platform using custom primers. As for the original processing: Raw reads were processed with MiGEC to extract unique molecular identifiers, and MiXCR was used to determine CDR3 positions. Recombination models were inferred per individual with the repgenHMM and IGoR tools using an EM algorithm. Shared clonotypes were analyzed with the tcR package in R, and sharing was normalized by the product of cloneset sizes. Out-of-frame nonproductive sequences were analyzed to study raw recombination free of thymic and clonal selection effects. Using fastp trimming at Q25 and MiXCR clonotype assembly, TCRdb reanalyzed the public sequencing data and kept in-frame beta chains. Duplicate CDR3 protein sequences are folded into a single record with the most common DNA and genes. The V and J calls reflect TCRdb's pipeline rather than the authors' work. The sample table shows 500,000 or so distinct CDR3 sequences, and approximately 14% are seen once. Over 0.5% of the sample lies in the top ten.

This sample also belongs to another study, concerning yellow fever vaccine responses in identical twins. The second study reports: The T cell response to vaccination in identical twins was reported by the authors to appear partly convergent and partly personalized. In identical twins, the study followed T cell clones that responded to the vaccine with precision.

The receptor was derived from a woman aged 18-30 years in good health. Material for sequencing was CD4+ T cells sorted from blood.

The CDR3 region: CSAPPGTGGYTQYF. At the DNA level, the sequence is TGCAGTGCCCCACCCGGGACAGGGGGATATACGCAGTATTTT. The chain couples TRBV20-1 to TRBJ2-3; 11 nucleotides in the junction match TRBD1. The germline V gene encodes CDR1 DFQATT and CDR2 SNEGSKA (reference sequence). The V end gives up 6 bases and the J end 7 bases, leaving 9 bases in the junction not matched to a gene. The CDR3 runs 14 amino acids, cysteine and phenylalanine included. Only CDR3 DNA remains: 42 bases, in frame from the first base.